These 27 T cell receptor beta chains share one sample of origin, sequenced in a study of blood T cell repertoires in COVID-19. Profiled with immunoSEQ multiplex PCR; TCRdb holds only in-frame clones, not every one. The table lists 100,000 to 150,000 clones, around 90% of them singletons. The sequencing input was peripheral blood. The receptor set was obtained from a woman aged 55-70 years with COVID-19, enrolled during active disease.

V gene TRBV6-5 combines with J gene TRBJ2-2; D perhaps matches TRBD1 (6 bases). The CDR3 loop spans 15 amino acids. Trimming took off 0 bases at V and 9 bases at J, with 14 bases between the two ends. From germline, CDR1 is MNHEY and CDR2 SVGAGI. The CDR3, as DNA: TGTGCCAGCAGTTACTCGACAGGATCTTTCAGGGAGCTGTTTTTT. Its translation is CASSYSTGSFRELFF.

The chain is built from TRBV7-2 and TRBJ2-3; weak D call: TRBD2 (6 bases). The CDR3 length is 19 residues. V lost 5 bases and J lost 1, with 25 bases in between. Germline V gene sequence: CDR1 SGHTA, CDR2 FQGNSA. CDR3 sequence reads: CASSRPGAGRISGTDTQYF. Here the CDR3 DNA reads TGTGCCAGCAGCCGCCCTGGAGCGGGCCGCATTAGTGGCACAGATACGCAGTATTTT.

The V and J genes are TRBV19 and TRBJ1-2, with D maybe TRBD1 (6 bases). V dropped 7 bases and J dropped 4 bases, with 13 bases sitting between them. This CDR3 is 13 amino acids long. The germline CDR1 and CDR2 sequences are LNHDA and SQIVND (reference sequence). The CDR3 DNA reads as TGTGCCAGTACCCCGTCAGGGGTCTATGGCTACACCTTC. Translating gives CASTPSGVYGYTF.

V and J are TRBV7-2 and TRBJ1-4; the match to TRBD1 covers 8 bases. Per the germline V gene, CDR1 is SGHTA and CDR2 is FQGNSA. The V gene end was trimmed by 5 bases and the J gene end by 3 bases; junction bases not matched to a gene: 5. The CDR3 totals 15 residues. CDR3 sequence reads: CASSLQGAANEKLFF. The CDR3 bases are TGTGCCAGCAGCCTCCAGGGGGCCGCTAATGAAAAACTGTTTTTT.

This chain connects TRBV29-1 to TRBJ1-4, with D tentatively TRBD1 (6 bases). CDR3 size: 14 residues. Germline V gives CDR1 SQVTM, CDR2 ANQGSEA. V was pared by 4 bases and J by 4 bases, with 13 bases between. CDR3 sequence reads: CSVGPDSFNEKLFF. CDR3 nucleotide sequence: TGCAGCGTTGGACCGGACAGCTTTAATGAAAAACTGTTTTTT.

J is TRBJ1-1 and V is TRBV5-1; D is ambiguous. Between the trimmed V and J ends, which lost 0 bases and 1 base, there was a span of 7 bases. This CDR3 has 14 amino acids. Germline V gene data show CDR1 as SGHRS and CDR2 as YFSETQ. The CDR3 region has the DNA TGCGCCAGCAGCTTGGTCCACAAGAACACTGAAGCTTTCTTT. Amino acids: CASSLVHKNTEAFF.

This clone was detected a few times. The genes are TRBV15 and TRBJ1-1; maybe TRBD1 (5 bases). The CDR3 sequence is 15 residues long. V lost 3 bases, J lost 6 bases, and 17 bases lay in between. Germline V gives CDR1 LNHNV, CDR2 YYDKDF (reference sequence). As DNA, the CDR3 is TGTGCCACCAGCAGGGGGGACTCCCGGAGGGCTGAAGCTTTCTTT. The encoded protein is CATSRGDSRRAEAFF.

This clone was recorded many times. The gene calls are TRBV6-6 and TRBJ1-5, with D perhaps matching TRBD1 (6 bases). In germline, CDR1 is MNHNY, CDR2 SVGAGI (reference sequence). Trimming shortened V by 4 bases and J by 2 bases, and 12 bases separated the two germline ends. This CDR3 has 15 residues. CDR3 amino acids: CASSFQGRGNQPQHF. CDR3 DNA: TGTGCCAGCAGTTTCCAGGGGAGAGGCAATCAGCCCCAGCATTTT.

V usage is TRBV7-8 and J usage is TRBJ1-5, with a tentative D call TRBD1 (6 bases). V lost 4 bases to trimming and J lost 0 bases, with 13 bases between them. The CDR3 totals 16 residues. Germline V gene lookup returns CDR1 SGHVS and CDR2 FQNEAQ. The CDR3 spells CASSYRTRGSNQPQHF. In nucleotides, the CDR3 is TGTGCCAGCAGCTACCGGACCAGGGGTAGCAATCAGCCCCAGCATTTT.

This clone was recorded only once. The rearrangement links TRBV7-9 to TRBJ1-2; 9 nucleotides line up with TRBD1. The trim removed 3 bases at V and 2 bases at J, leaving 1 base unmatched. The CDR3 consists of 14 residues. In germline, CDR1 is SEHNR, CDR2 FQNEAQ (reference sequence). The CDR3 region is CASSLDRGNYGYTF. CDR3 bases: TGTGCCAGCAGCTTGGACAGGGGCAACTATGGCTACACCTTC.

As DNA, the CDR3 is TGTGCCAGCAGCTTAGTGGCCCAAGAGACCCAGTACTTC. Its translation is CASSLVAQETQYF. The chain employs TRBV7-9 and TRBJ2-5, with no clear D. The V end was cut by 1 base, the J end by 1 base, with 4 bases between. Germline loops: CDR1 SEHNR, CDR2 FQNEAQ (reference sequence). The CDR3 has 13 residues.

The chain combines TRBV6-5 with TRBJ1-2; D gene ambiguous. CDR1 is MNHEY, CDR2 SVGAGI, per germline. The V gene lost 8 bases and the J gene lost 12 bases, with 16 bases spanning the gap. The CDR3 is 11 residues long. The DNA of the CDR3 is TGTGCCAGCGGTCGGACGGGGAAGAACACCTTC. Translating gives CASGRTGKNTF.

This clone was observed once. The CDR3 DNA follows: TGTGCCAGCAGCTTAATGCCGACAGCCAACACCGGGGAGCTGTTTTTT. It yields the protein CASSLMPTANTGELFF. The chain couples TRBV7-2 to TRBJ2-2, with a possible D match to TRBD1 (5 bases). Per germline, CDR1 SGHTA and CDR2 FQGNSA. This CDR3 has 16 residues. The germline V and J ends were trimmed by 2 bases and 2 bases, with 12 bases remaining between them.

This clone was counted only a few times. The chain carries TRBV6-2 or TRBV6-3 and TRBJ1-1, with D hard to call. This CDR3 is built from 13 residues. The germline gives CDR1 MNHEY, CDR2 SVGEGT. V lost 4 bases, J lost 1 base, and 7 bases lay in between. In nucleotides, the CDR3 is TGTGCCAGCAGTTTGAGGGAGAACACTGAAGCTTTCTTT. Translation: CASSLRENTEAFF.

The chain combines TRBV7-2 with TRBJ2-5; 10 nucleotides line up with TRBD1. Germline V gene lookup returns CDR1 SGHTA and CDR2 FQGNSA. V trimming: 5 bases; J trimming: 3 bases; junction bases outside the gene matches: 6. The CDR3 sequence is 15 residues long. Here the CDR3 DNA reads TGTGCCAGCAGCGCACGGACAGGGGGAGAAGAGACCCAGTACTTC. It translates to CASSARTGGEETQYF.

This clone was seen once. V gene TRBV15 combines with J gene TRBJ2-7; D remains unclear. Trimming left V 5 bases short and J 5 bases short, with 10 bases between. CDR1 is LNHNV, CDR2 YYDKDF, per germline (reference sequence). The CDR3 runs 12 residues. The CDR3 coding sequence is TGTGCCACCAGCGCCCTGGGCAACGAGCAGTACTTC. Translating it yields CATSALGNEQYF.

This rearrangement joins TRBV10-3 to TRBJ2-2, with D possibly TRBD1 on 6 matching bases. Trimming took off 3 bases at V and 6 bases at J, with 11 bases between the two ends. The CDR3 runs to 14 residues. Germline CDR1 is ENHRY and CDR2 is SYGVKD. CDR3 DNA sequence: TGTGCCATCAGTGACTACAGGGTCCCCGGGGAGCTGTTTTTT. Residues: CAISDYRVPGELFF.

The V gene is TRBV4-3, the J gene TRBJ2-5, with D uncertain. The CDR3 runs to 13 residues. V was pared by 0 bases and J by 2 bases, with 4 bases between. Germline V CDR1 and CDR2: LGHNA, YSLEER. The CDR3 reads CASSQDSQETQYF. The CDR3 nucleotides read TGCGCCAGCAGCCAAGATAGTCAAGAGACCCAGTACTTC.

The V and J genes are TRBV9 and TRBJ2-5, with TRBD1 matching over 10 bases. Germline CDR1 SGDLS, CDR2 YYNGEE. The CDR3 is made up of 14 amino acids. Trimming took 3 bases from V and 5 from J; bases not matched to a gene: 4. The DNA for the CDR3 is TGTGCCAGCAGCGCGGACAGGGGGTTCGAGACCCAGTACTTC. Translating gives CASSADRGFETQYF.

The chain joins TRBV27 to TRBJ2-5; 9 nucleotides align to TRBD1. Germline lookup yields CDR1 MNHEY and CDR2 SMNVEV (reference sequence). The CDR3 length is 17 residues. V lost 5 bases and J lost 4; bases outside the gene matches: 14. CDR3 nucleotide sequence: TGTGCCAGCAGTCCCATCTCCGGGACAGGGTGGGCAGAGACCCAGTACTTC. Translating it yields CASSPISGTGWAETQYF.

The genes are TRBV6-6 and TRBJ1-1, with D possibly matching TRBD1 (6 bases). Trimming left V 7 bases short and J 4 bases short, with 22 bases between. In germline, CDR1 is MNHNY, CDR2 SVGAGI (reference sequence). The length of the CDR3 is 16 residues. The CDR3, as DNA: TGTGCCAGCACCCCACTGCAGGGGATTGGAGGCACTGAAGCTTTCTTT. Its protein is CASTPLQGIGGTEAFF.

The chain recombines TRBV4-1 with TRBJ1-1; weak D call: TRBD1 (6 bases). V was pared by 3 bases and J by 5 bases, with 19 bases between. CDR3 length: 16 amino acids. From germline, CDR1 is MGHRA and CDR2 YSYEKL. CDR3 DNA sequence: TGCGCCAGCAGCCACCCCGGGGTTAGGGGGGGGACTGAAGCTTTCTTT. Encoded protein: CASSHPGVRGGTEAFF.

V gene TRBV15 combines with J gene TRBJ1-5; no clear D gene. Germline CDR1 and CDR2: LNHNV and YYDKDF (reference sequence). V shed 6 bases and J shed 5 bases, with 17 bases lying between them. This CDR3 is built from 15 residues. DNA of the CDR3: TGTGCCACCAGTCGACGCGGGCAGCGAGATCAGCCCCAGCATTTT. As protein: CATSRRGQRDQPQHF.

V usage is TRBV11-2 and J usage is TRBJ1-1; perhaps TRBD1 as D (5 bases). Trimming removed 2 bases at V and 3 bases at J, with 10 bases between. Germline CDR1 and CDR2: SGHAT and FQNNGV. The CDR3 consists of 14 residues. The CDR3: CASSLNRKYTEAFF. CDR3 DNA: TGTGCCAGCAGCTTAAACAGGAAATACACTGAAGCTTTCTTT.

The chain links TRBV11-3 to TRBJ2-1, with D unresolved. Per germline, CDR1 SGHNT and CDR2 YENEEA. The length of the CDR3 is 13 residues. V lost 1 base, J lost 6 bases, and 7 bases lay in between. CDR3 nucleotides: TGTGCCAGCAGCTTAGGGGCCCCCAATGAGCAGTTCTTC. It yields the protein CASSLGAPNEQFF.

The genes are TRBV6-5 and TRBJ1-5; tentative D call: TRBD1 (6 bases). V was shortened by 2 bases and J by 4 bases, with 9 bases between the two germline ends. Germline loops: CDR1 MNHEY, CDR2 SVGAGI. The CDR3 loop spans 14 amino acids. The CDR3 nucleotides are TGTGCCAGCAGTTACAACAGGGAGAATCAGCCCCAGCATTTT. Protein: CASSYNRENQPQHF.

The CDR3 DNA reads as TGTGCCAGCAGCTTGTTACAGGGGTTCCACGAGCAGTACTTC. This translates into CASSLLQGFHEQYF. The chain joins TRBV5-6 to TRBJ2-7, with 7 nucleotides matching TRBD1. Germline assignment: CDR1 SGHDT and CDR2 YYEEEE. CDR3 length equals 14 residues. With V trimmed by 1 base and J by 5 bases, 6 bases remained unmatched.